Below are 26 T cell receptor beta chains sequenced from a single sample in a study of somatic mutations in cytotoxic T cells in rheumatoid arthritis. Repertoires were generated with immunoSEQ multiplex PCR, while TCRdb's copy carries only in-frame clones and drops some. The sample has 9,500 to 15,000 clones; 80% are singletons. Material: CD8+ T cells sorted from blood. The receptors were gathered from a man in his fifties or sixties in good health.

The CDR3 region has the DNA TGTGCCAGTAGTCCGACAGGACATACAAACACTGAAGCTTTCTTT. Its protein is CASSPTGHTNTEAFF. This chain joins TRBV19 and TRBJ1-1, with a possible D match to TRBD1 (6 bases). The CDR3 has 15 amino acids. Germline lookup yields CDR1 LNHDA and CDR2 SQIVND (reference sequence). Trimming took off 5 bases at V and 2 bases at J, with 15 bases between the two ends.

This chain uses TRBV27 with TRBJ1-2, with 7 bases aligning to TRBD1. The CDR3 extends over 14 amino acids. CDR1 is MNHEY, CDR2 SMNVEV, per germline (reference sequence). Trimming at V came to 1 base and at J to 8 bases, leaving 7 bases not matched to a gene. The CDR3: CASSLLSGTVGYTF. CDR3 nucleotide sequence: TGTGCCAGCAGTTTATTGTCCGGGACAGTCGGCTACACCTTC.

Concerning this clone itself: The sample holds other DNA sequences that translate to the same CDR3. This sequence joins TRBV13 and TRBJ2-3; D not resolved. Germline CDR1 reads PRHDT; CDR2 reads FYEKMQ (reference sequence). With 0 bases removed from V and 3 bases from J, the gap between germline ends came to 1 base. CDR3 size: 12 residues. In DNA form, the CDR3 reads TGTGCCAGCAGCTTAGGAACAGATACGCAGTATTTT. This translates into CASSLGTDTQYF.

DNA for the CDR3: TGTGCCATCAGTGAGTCGGTCAAGAATGAAAAACTGTTTTTT. Amino acid sequence: CAISESVKNEKLFF. This sequence joins TRBV10-3 and TRBJ1-4; D is ambiguous. The CDR3 contains 14 residues. Germline V gene data show CDR1 as ENHRY and CDR2 as SYGVKD. The V end was cut by 0 bases, the J end by 5 bases, with 7 bases between.

The chain joins TRBV6-1 to TRBJ1-1; 7 positions agree with TRBD1. V lost 1 base to trimming and J lost 13 bases; unmatched junction nucleotides: 12. CDR1 MNHNS and CDR2 SASEGT come from the germline V gene. The CDR3 extends over 14 amino acids. This CDR3 reads CASSEDRGVYGLFF. In DNA form, the CDR3 reads TGTGCCAGCAGTGAAGACAGGGGAGTTTACGGTCTTTTCTTT.

V is TRBV6-1 and J is TRBJ2-7; no reliable D call. Germline-derived CDR1 and CDR2 are MNHNS and SASEGT. CDR3 length: 13 residues. Trimming shortened V by 4 bases and J by 3 bases, and 10 bases separated the two germline ends. The CDR3 nucleotides read TGTGCCAGCAGTGCGGAACTCCGCTACGAGCAGTACGTC. Its translation is CASSAELRYEQYV.

J is TRBJ2-7 and V is TRBV4-3; D remains ambiguous. V gave up 2 bases and J gave up 2 bases, with 10 bases separating them. Germline V lookup: CDR1 LGHNA, CDR2 YSLEER. There are 14 residues in the CDR3. The CDR3 region has the DNA TGCGCCAGCAGCCAATTCGGCGGCCCCTACGAGCAGTACTTC. This sequence encodes CASSQFGGPYEQYF.

V and J are TRBV6-4 and TRBJ2-7; TRBD2 is a possible D gene (7 bases). The CDR3 length is 18 residues. V was cut by 0 bases and J by 4 bases, with 22 bases left in between. CDR1 and CDR2 (germline): MRHNA, SNTAGT. The CDR3 DNA is TGTGCCAGCAGTGACTCGAAATTTAGGGCAGGGGAGGGTTACGAGCAGTACGTC. Amino acid sequence: CASSDSKFRAGEGYEQYV.

This chain links TRBV7-9 with TRBJ1-1; D not certain. The CDR3 loop spans 13 amino acids. The V end lost 1 base, the J end lost 4 bases, and 7 bases lay between the germline ends. The germline gives CDR1 SEHNR, CDR2 FQNEAQ (reference sequence). The CDR3 DNA reads TGTGCCAGCAGCTTAGAGTGGGGCACTGAAGCTTTCTTT. Residues: CASSLEWGTEAFF.

The chain is built from TRBV14 and TRBJ2-2; TRBD2 matches at 9 bases. The CDR3 is made up of 17 amino acids. CDR1 is SGHDN and CDR2 is FVKESK in the germline V gene. Trimming took 4 bases from V and 7 from J; bases not matched to a gene: 13. CDR3 protein: CASSPPAAGGPGGELFF. The CDR3 DNA follows: TGTGCCAGCAGCCCCCCTGCGGCGGGAGGGCCTGGCGGGGAGCTGTTTTTT.

The chain joins TRBV5-4 to TRBJ2-7; 12 nucleotides line up with TRBD2. The germline gives CDR1 SGHNT, CDR2 YYREEE (reference sequence). This CDR3 has 17 amino acids. V shed 4 bases, J shed 0 bases, and the junction held 8 bases outside the gene matches. The CDR3 DNA sequence: TGTGCCAGCAGCCCGGAGACTAGCGGGGGCTTCTCCTACGAGCAGTACTTC. Translated, it gives CASSPETSGGFSYEQYF.

This clone was observed a few times. J is TRBJ1-2 and V is TRBV6-6; D remains ambiguous. CDR3 length: 16 amino acids. Trimming left V 0 bases short and J 4 bases short, with 15 bases between. In germline, CDR1 is MNHNY, CDR2 SVGAGI (reference sequence). CDR3 amino acids: CASSYSPSYDPYGYTF. CDR3 bases: TGTGCCAGCAGTTACTCTCCCTCCTACGACCCCTATGGCTACACCTTC.

V is TRBV4-2 and J is TRBJ2-1; 10 bases align to TRBD2. Unmatched junction bases numbered 2, after V lost 0 bases and J lost 3 bases. The germline gives CDR1 LGHNA, CDR2 YNFKEQ. The CDR3 sequence is 16 residues long. CDR3 DNA sequence: TGTGCCAGCAGCCAAGAAGCGGGAGGGTACTACAATGAGCAGTTCTTC. Protein product: CASSQEAGGYYNEQFF.

V is TRBV28 and J is TRBJ2-7, with D perhaps matching TRBD2 (5 bases). Germline V gives CDR1 MDHEN, CDR2 SYDVKM. V was trimmed by 5 bases and J by 0 bases, leaving 14 bases between them. CDR3 length equals 15 residues. CDR3: CASSIDLRGSYEQYF. CDR3 in DNA: TGTGCCAGCAGTATCGATCTTCGGGGCTCCTACGAGCAGTACTTC. Full variable domain (remainder filled in from reference TRBV28 and TRBJ2-7): DVKVTQSSRYLVKRTGEKVFLECVQDMDHENMFWYRQDPGLGLRLIYFSYDVKMKEKGDIPEGYSVSREKKERFSLILESASTNQTSMYLCASSIDLRGSYEQYFGPGTRLTVT.

The chain employs TRBV6-5 and TRBJ2-1; 9 bases map to TRBD1. Unmatched junction bases numbered 9, after V lost 6 bases and J lost 9 bases. Germline values: CDR1 MNHEY, CDR2 SVGAGI. CDR3 length: 14 amino acids. The chain's CDR3 is CASSPGQGKSEQFF. In DNA, the CDR3 is TGTGCCAGCAGCCCGGGACAGGGAAAGAGTGAGCAGTTCTTC.

CDR3 in amino acids: CASSRTGPTEAFF. For the CDR3, the DNA is TGCGCCAGCAGCCGGACAGGGCCCACTGAAGCTTTCTTT. The chain has TRBV5-1 and TRBJ1-1; 8 bases match TRBD1. The ends lost 4 bases at V and 4 bases at J; junction bases unmatched: 3. The germline CDR1 and CDR2 sequences are SGHRS and YFSETQ. The CDR3 totals 13 residues.

This chain's CDR3 is CASSPLAGQGPDTQYF. The CDR3 bases are TGTGCCAGCAGCCCGTTAGCGGGCCAAGGGCCAGATACGCAGTATTTT. V is TRBV7-9 and J is TRBJ2-3; 7 positions agree with TRBD2. Trimming cost V 5 bases and J 4 bases; bases outside gene matches: 12. Germline CDR1 is SEHNR and CDR2 is FQNEAQ (reference sequence). CDR3 size: 16 residues.

This chain connects TRBV11-3 to TRBJ1-1; no clear D. CDR3 length equals 17 residues. The V gene lost 5 bases and the J gene lost 4 bases, with 23 bases spanning the gap. Germline CDR1 is SGHNT and CDR2 is YENEEA. DNA of the CDR3: TGTGCCAGCAGCCATCCCCGAAATGGGGAATCGGGCACTGAAGCTTTCTTT. Protein: CASSHPRNGESGTEAFF.

The CDR3 DNA reads TGTGCCAGCAGCCCTACCTGGGGCGCCGAAAACATTCAGTACTTC. As protein: CASSPTWGAENIQYF. The chain combines TRBV7-6 with TRBJ2-4; a weak D match, TRBD1 (5 bases). Trimming stripped 5 bases from V and 5 bases from J, with 16 bases between. The germline V gene has CDR1 SGHVS and CDR2 FNYEAQ. The CDR3 spans 15 residues.

In this sample, this clone turned up a few times. The rearrangement uses TRBV6-5 and TRBJ1-1; D not certain. Trimming removed 2 bases at V and 1 base at J, with 8 bases between. The CDR3 loop spans 14 amino acids. Looked up from germline, CDR1 is MNHEY and CDR2 is SVGAGI. The CDR3 reads CASSYTTANTEAFF. CDR3 nucleotide sequence: TGTGCCAGCAGTTACACGACGGCGAACACTGAAGCTTTCTTT.

The J gene is TRBJ2-2, the V gene TRBV7-3; D is uncertain. The CDR3 loop spans 14 amino acids. Germline CDR1 reads SGHTA; CDR2 reads FQGTGA. V lost 5 bases, J lost 0 bases, and 7 bases lay in between. The CDR3 here is CASSPFTNTGELFF. For the CDR3, the DNA is TGTGCCAGCAGCCCCTTCACGAACACCGGGGAGCTGTTTTTT.

CDR3 in amino acids: CASTPTSGQYEQYF. Written as DNA, the CDR3 is TGCGCCAGCACCCCGACTAGCGGCCAATACGAGCAGTACTTC. The chain joins TRBV5-1 to TRBJ2-7, with TRBD2 matching 9 bases. V lost 6 bases, J lost 4 bases, and 8 bases stayed unmatched. Germline CDR1 SGHRS, CDR2 YFSETQ. The CDR3 extends over 14 amino acids.

The chain joins TRBV10-2 to TRBJ2-5; D uncertain. Germline V gene data show CDR1 as WSHSY and CDR2 as SAAADI. Trimming shortened V by 8 bases and J by 9 bases, and 16 bases separated the two germline ends. The CDR3 runs 12 residues. CDR3 residues: CASRAGELSQYF. The DNA of the CDR3 is TGCGCCAGCCGGGCTGGGGAATTATCCCAGTACTTC.

CDR3 residues: CASSIQGATGYGYTF. In DNA form, the CDR3 reads TGTGCCAGTAGTATACAAGGGGCAACCGGCTATGGCTACACCTTC. This chain joins TRBV19 and TRBJ1-2; D possibly corresponds to TRBD1 (5 bases). Germline V gene lookup returns CDR1 LNHDA and CDR2 SQIVND (reference sequence). The CDR3 has 15 residues. Trimming took 2 bases from V and 4 from J, leaving 14 bases between them.

V usage is TRBV5-6 and J usage is TRBJ2-5; the D gene is possibly TRBD1 (5 bases). V was shortened by 0 bases and J by 4 bases, with 13 bases between the two germline ends. Germline CDR1 and CDR2: SGHDT and YYEEEE. CDR3 length: 15 amino acids. The CDR3 protein is CASSLGRATPETQYF. Here the CDR3 DNA reads TGTGCCAGCAGCTTGGGCAGGGCAACCCCAGAGACCCAGTACTTC.

The V gene is TRBV6-1, the J gene TRBJ2-7, with a possible D match to TRBD2 (6 bases). The V gene's germline CDR1 is MNHNS and CDR2 SASEGT. V was trimmed by 2 bases and J by 6 bases, leaving 17 bases between them. The length of the CDR3 is 15 residues. The CDR3 nucleotides read TGTGCCAGCAGTGAATGGGAGGACCCCTCCCTCGAGCAGTACTTC. Its translation: CASSEWEDPSLEQYF.